Included here is one T cell receptor beta chain sequence, with context. Sequencing used immunoSEQ multiplex PCR; TCRdb keeps in-frame clones, though not all of them. Altogether about 67,000 clones are present, 76% being singletons, with the ten largest covering about 17%. The sample is drawn from a study of radiotherapy plus CTLA-4 blockade in lung cancer. Sequenced here: peripheral blood, sampled from a patient treated with radiotherapy plus ipilimumab. The sequence came from a human donor with non-small cell lung cancer whose response to radiotherapy plus ipilimumab could not be evaluated. Some clones in this sample may be carry-over from other donors' samples.

CDR3 sequence reads: CASSFSSTDTQYF. Written as DNA, the CDR3 is TGCGCCAGCAGCTTTAGCAGCACAGATACGCAGTATTTT. This chain links TRBV5-1 with TRBJ2-3; D is uncertain. Trimming left V 2 bases short and J 0 bases short, with 4 bases between. This CDR3 is built from 13 residues. The germline CDR1 and CDR2 sequences are SGHRS and YFSETQ.